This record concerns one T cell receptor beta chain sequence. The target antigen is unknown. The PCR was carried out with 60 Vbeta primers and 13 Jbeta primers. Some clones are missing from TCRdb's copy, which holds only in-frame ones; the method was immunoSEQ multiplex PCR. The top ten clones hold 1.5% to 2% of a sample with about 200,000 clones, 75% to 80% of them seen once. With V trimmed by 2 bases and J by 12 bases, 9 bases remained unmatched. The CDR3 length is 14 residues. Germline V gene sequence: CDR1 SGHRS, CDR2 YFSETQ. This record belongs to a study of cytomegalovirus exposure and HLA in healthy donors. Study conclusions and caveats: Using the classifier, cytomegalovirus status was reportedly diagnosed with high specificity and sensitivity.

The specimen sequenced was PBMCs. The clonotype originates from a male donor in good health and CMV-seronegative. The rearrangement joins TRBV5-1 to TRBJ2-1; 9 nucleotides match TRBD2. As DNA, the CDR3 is TGCGCCAGCAGCTTCAAAGCGGGGGGAAGGGCGCAGTTCTTC. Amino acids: CASSFKAGGRAQFF.